The sequence of this TCR beta chain was determined in a study of shared clonotypes between healthy human individuals. Study-wide results and limits: In general, naive subsets displayed greater estimated richness than memory subsets did.

Looked up from germline, CDR1 is SGHRS and CDR2 is YFSETQ. CDR3 length: 17 residues. J was trimmed by 2 bases and V by 3 bases; bases with no gene match: 11. To note about this clone: Its antigen is not known.

Measured with immunoSEQ multiplex PCR; TCRdb has only the in-frame clones, and not every one. Among about 2.2 million clones listed, just over 90% were seen once. Naive CD8 cells lacked CD45RO and underwent positive selection for CCR7, leaving out terminally differentiated effector memory CD45RA+ cells. This chain links TRBV5-1 with TRBJ2-3; 8 nucleotides agree with TRBD2. This TCR was recovered from a man between 18 and 35 years old in good health. Some clones in this sample may be carry-over from other donors' samples. The source material was naive CD8+ T cells from PBMCs. In nucleotides, the CDR3 is TGCGCCAGCAGCTCTCTAGCGGGCAAGCCACACACAGATACGCAGTATTTT. It specifies CASSSLAGKPHTDTQYF.